Below, 5 T cell receptor beta chains from the same sample are listed, as sequenced in a study of T cells in Graves' hyperthyroidism and ophthalmopathy. The investigators amplified TCR beta CDR3 regions from RNA transcripts. The primer set for the first-round RT-PCR of the TCR CDR3 was HTBI. Via MiXCR, TCRdb re-called the multiplex PCR reads, giving one row per CDR3 protein. The table records fewer than 800,000 distinct CDR3 sequences, about 17% of them present only once. The sequenced sample consisted of blood. These receptors all come from a man aged 18 to 30 with Graves' hyperthyroidism.

The rearrangement links TRBV7-9 to TRBJ1-3; D gene uncertain. V lost 0 bases and J 0 bases, leaving 9 bases between the germline ends. The CDR3 length is 16 residues. Germline CDR1 is SEHNR and CDR2 is FQNEAQ (reference sequence). The CDR3: CASSLAPDPSGNTIYF. The CDR3 coding sequence is TGTGCCAGCAGCTTAGCCCCAGACCCCTCTGGAAACACCATATATTTT. The whole variable domain, remainder taken from reference TRBV7-9 and TRBJ1-3, is DTGVSQNPRHKITKRGQNVTFRCDPISEHNRLYWYRQTLGQGPEFLTYFQNEAQLEKSRLLSDRFSAERPKGSFSTLEIQRTEQGDSAMYLCASSLAPDPSGNTIYFGEGSWLTVV.

V is TRBV11-1 and J is TRBJ2-7; 8 positions match TRBD2. The CDR3 is 15 residues long. Trimming at V came to 8 bases and at J to 0 bases, leaving 9 bases not matched to a gene. The V gene's germline CDR1 is SGHAT and CDR2 FQDESV (reference sequence). The chain's CDR3 is CASSFGGGGSYEQYF. DNA for the CDR3: TGTGCCAGCTCCTTCGGGGGGGGCGGCTCCTACGAGCAGTACTTC.

This clonotype has only a few counts. The chain has TRBV15 and TRBJ2-2, with D unclear. The length of the CDR3 is 16 residues. Trimming pared 0 bases from V and 0 bases from J, leaving 8 bases between. CDR1 and CDR2 from the germline V gene are LNHNV and YYDKDF (reference sequence). The CDR3 spells CATSRERNANTGELFF. In DNA form, the CDR3 reads TGTGCCACCAGCAGAGAGAGGAACGCGAACACCGGGGAGCTGTTTTTT.

This clonotype was counted a few times. V gene TRBV29-1 combines with J gene TRBJ2-2; D remains ambiguous. Trimming shortened V by 4 bases and J by 0 bases, and 6 bases separated the two germline ends. The CDR3 sequence is 13 residues long. Germline CDR1 is SQVTM and CDR2 is ANQGSEA. Here the CDR3 reads CSVGHTNTGELFF. DNA for the CDR3: TGCAGCGTTGGGCACACGAACACCGGGGAGCTGTTTTTT.

This clonotype was found a few times. The V call is TRBV20-1, the J call TRBJ2-7, with TRBD1 matching 9 bases. V trimming: 5 bases; J trimming: 4 bases; junction bases outside the gene matches: 9. The CDR3 is made up of 14 amino acids. The germline V gene has CDR1 DFQATT and CDR2 SNEGSKA (reference sequence). The CDR3 loop is CSASTSTGGYEQYF. DNA of the CDR3: TGCAGTGCTTCTACGTCGACAGGGGGATACGAGCAGTACTTC.